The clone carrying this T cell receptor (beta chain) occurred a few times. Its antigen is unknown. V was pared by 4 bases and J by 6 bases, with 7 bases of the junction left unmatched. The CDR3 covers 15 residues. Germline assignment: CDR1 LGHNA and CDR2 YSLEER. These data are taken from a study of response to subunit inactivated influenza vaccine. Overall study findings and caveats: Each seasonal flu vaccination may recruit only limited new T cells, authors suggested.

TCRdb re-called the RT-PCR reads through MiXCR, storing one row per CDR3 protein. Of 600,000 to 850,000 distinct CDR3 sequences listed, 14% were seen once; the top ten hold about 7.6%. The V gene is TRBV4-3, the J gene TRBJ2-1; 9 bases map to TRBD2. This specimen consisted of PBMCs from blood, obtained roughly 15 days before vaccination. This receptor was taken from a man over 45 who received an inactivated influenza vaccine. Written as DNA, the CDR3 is TGCGCCAGCAGCCTTCTGGGACTAGCCCTCAATGAGCAGTTCTTC. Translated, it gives CASSLLGLALNEQFF.